These T cell receptor beta chains were read from a single sample in a study of control samples from healthy donors and cancer patients. TCRdb's copy holds only in-frame clones and misses some; the assay was immunoSEQ multiplex PCR. There are roughly 370,000 clones in the sample; 90% occur only once, and around 6.8% lies in the top ten. The specimen was PBMCs. All receptors come from a middle-aged man with head and neck cancer. The CDR3 runs from the conserved cysteine through the conserved F or W. Fields, in order: V gene, J gene, clone size, D gene, CDR3 DNA, CDR3 protein. A D gene is named only where the DNA matches it firmly. Clone size is stated in some rows and not others, as once, few, many or a class when expanded.

v_call: TRBV28; j_call: TRBJ2-7; clone_size: .; d_call: TRBD1; cdr3_nt: TGTGCCAGCATCTCGACAGGGACAAGGAACGAGCAGTACTTC; cdr3_aa: CASISTGTRNEQYF
v_call: TRBV16; j_call: TRBJ1-1; clone_size: .; d_call: .; cdr3_nt: TGTGCCAGCAGCCAAGTTTCAGGATCGAACACTGAAGCTTTCTTT; cdr3_aa: CASSQVSGSNTEAFF
v_call: TRBV5-6; j_call: TRBJ2-7; clone_size: .; d_call: .; cdr3_nt: TGTGCCAGCAGCTTGAGGACTATCCAGAGCTCCTACGAGCAGTACTTC; cdr3_aa: CASSLRTIQSSYEQYF
v_call: TRBV7-2; j_call: TRBJ2-3; clone_size: .; d_call: TRBD2; cdr3_nt: TGTGCCAGCAGTCCACAGGAGCGGGGGGGCCGTATGGGCACAGATACGCAGTATTTT; cdr3_aa: CASSPQERGGRMGTDTQYF
v_call: TRBV9; j_call: TRBJ2-1; clone_size: .; d_call: TRBD2; cdr3_nt: TGTGCCAGCAGCGTAAGCCTAGCGGACTACAATGAGCAGTTCTTC; cdr3_aa: CASSVSLADYNEQFF
v_call: TRBV15; j_call: TRBJ2-3; clone_size: once; d_call: TRBD2; cdr3_nt: TGTGCCACCAGCAGATTAGCGGGGGGAACCACAGATACGCAGTATTTT; cdr3_aa: CATSRLAGGTTDTQYF
v_call: TRBV3-1/TRBV3-2; j_call: TRBJ2-1; clone_size: .; d_call: .; cdr3_nt: TGTGCCAGCAGCCAAGTGAAGCGCCTGTCCTACAATGAGCAGTTCTTC; cdr3_aa: CASSQVKRLSYNEQFF
v_call: TRBV28; j_call: TRBJ2-1; clone_size: once; d_call: TRBD2; cdr3_nt: TGTGCCAGCAGTCAGTATAGGACTAGCGGCAATGAGCAGTTCTTC; cdr3_aa: CASSQYRTSGNEQFF
v_call: TRBV10-3; j_call: TRBJ1-5; clone_size: .; d_call: .; cdr3_nt: TGTGCCATCAGTGTAAAGGGGGACCATCAGCCCCAGCATTTT; cdr3_aa: CAISVKGDHQPQHF
v_call: TRBV30; j_call: TRBJ1-6; clone_size: .; d_call: .; cdr3_nt: TGTGCCTGGAGCCAGAGCTCCTATAATTCACCCCTCCACTTT; cdr3_aa: CAWSQSSYNSPLHF
v_call: TRBV4-2; j_call: TRBJ2-5; clone_size: .; d_call: TRBD1; cdr3_nt: TGTGCCAGCAGCCAAGACCCCGACAGGGTTCAAGAGACCCAGTACTTC; cdr3_aa: CASSQDPDRVQETQYF
v_call: TRBV6-5; j_call: TRBJ2-3; clone_size: .; d_call: TRBD2; cdr3_nt: TGTGCCAGCAGGGGGGGACTAGCGGTGCTAGATACGCAGTATTTT; cdr3_aa: CASRGGLAVLDTQYF
v_call: TRBV7-6; j_call: TRBJ1-3; clone_size: .; d_call: TRBD1; cdr3_nt: TGTGCCAGCAGCTTCGCACTCCAGGGGGATGGAAACACCATATATTTT; cdr3_aa: CASSFALQGDGNTIYF
v_call: TRBV28; j_call: TRBJ2-1; clone_size: once; d_call: TRBD2; cdr3_nt: TGTGCCAGCGACACAAGCGGGAGGTTCTACAATGAGCAGTTCTTC; cdr3_aa: CASDTSGRFYNEQFF
v_call: TRBV3-1/TRBV3-2; j_call: TRBJ1-1; clone_size: .; d_call: .; cdr3_nt: TGTGCCAGCAGCCAAGTGCAAACGGCGAACACTGAAGCTTTCTTT; cdr3_aa: CASSQVQTANTEAFF
v_call: TRBV5-4; j_call: TRBJ2-2; clone_size: .; d_call: TRBD2; cdr3_nt: TGTGCCAGCAGATATAGCGGGCCGGGGGACACCGGGGAGCTGTTTTTT; cdr3_aa: CASRYSGPGDTGELFF
v_call: TRBV5-1; j_call: TRBJ1-3; clone_size: .; d_call: .; cdr3_nt: TGCGCCAGCAGCTTGGGGACAAGGGGCTCTGGAAACACCATATATTTT; cdr3_aa: CASSLGTRGSGNTIYF
v_call: TRBV2; j_call: TRBJ1-3; clone_size: once; d_call: TRBD1; cdr3_nt: TGTGCCAGCAGGGCTGACAGGGGTCGTAGAAACACCATATATTTT; cdr3_aa: CASRADRGRRNTIYF
v_call: TRBV7-9; j_call: TRBJ2-3; clone_size: .; d_call: TRBD2; cdr3_nt: TGTGCCAGCAGCTTGCTTGGGACTAGCGGGGGGCGCGGCACAGATACGCAGTATTTT; cdr3_aa: CASSLLGTSGGRGTDTQYF
v_call: TRBV19; j_call: TRBJ1-6; clone_size: .; d_call: TRBD1; cdr3_nt: TGTGCCAGTAGTATCCCAGGGGGCGAGGCCGGTTCACCCCTCCACTTT; cdr3_aa: CASSIPGGEAGSPLHF
v_call: TRBV6-5; j_call: TRBJ1-1; clone_size: .; d_call: .; cdr3_nt: TGTGCCAGCAGCCAGGGGTCCACTGAAGCTTTCTTT; cdr3_aa: CASSQGSTEAFF
v_call: TRBV5-4; j_call: TRBJ1-4; clone_size: .; d_call: .; cdr3_nt: TGTGCCAGCAGCCGGAGGGTTGAGAGTAATGAAAAACTGTTTTTT; cdr3_aa: CASSRRVESNEKLFF
v_call: TRBV19; j_call: TRBJ1-1; clone_size: .; d_call: TRBD1; cdr3_nt: TGTGCCAGTAGTAAAGCAGGGGGGATGAACACTGAAGCTTTCTTT; cdr3_aa: CASSKAGGMNTEAFF
v_call: TRBV2; j_call: TRBJ2-7; clone_size: .; d_call: .; cdr3_nt: TGTGCCAGCAGTGACCCGCCGACTGGTAAGGAGCAGTACTTC; cdr3_aa: CASSDPPTGKEQYF
v_call: TRBV5-6; j_call: TRBJ1-1; clone_size: .; d_call: TRBD1; cdr3_nt: TGTGCCAGCAGCTGGGGACAGGGGAACACTGAAGCTTTCTTT; cdr3_aa: CASSWGQGNTEAFF
v_call: TRBV29-1; j_call: TRBJ1-1; clone_size: .; d_call: .; cdr3_nt: TGCAGCGTTGCCTTGGGTTTACTTGGCACTGAAGCTTTCTTT; cdr3_aa: CSVALGLLGTEAFF
v_call: TRBV27; j_call: TRBJ1-1; clone_size: .; d_call: .; cdr3_nt: TGTGCCAGCAGTTCCCTCCGCGCTGCTTTCTTT; cdr3_aa: CASSSLRAAFF
v_call: TRBV6-2/TRBV6-3; j_call: TRBJ2-3; clone_size: once; d_call: TRBD2; cdr3_nt: TGTGCCAGCAGCGGACTAGCGGGACTCACAGATACGCAGTATTTT; cdr3_aa: CASSGLAGLTDTQYF
v_call: TRBV19; j_call: TRBJ1-4; clone_size: .; d_call: TRBD1; cdr3_nt: TGTGCCAGTATGTTGACGGGACAGCGGGAAGAAAAACTGTTTTTT; cdr3_aa: CASMLTGQREEKLFF
v_call: TRBV11-2; j_call: TRBJ1-1; clone_size: .; d_call: .; cdr3_nt: TGTGCCAGCAGACCCCTCCCCCAGGGACGGGGCCACACTGAAGCTTTCTTT; cdr3_aa: CASRPLPQGRGHTEAFF
v_call: TRBV4-3; j_call: TRBJ1-1; clone_size: .; d_call: .; cdr3_nt: TGCGCCAGCAGCCAAAACCTGGGCAGGAACACTGAAGCTTTCTTT; cdr3_aa: CASSQNLGRNTEAFF
v_call: TRBV28; j_call: TRBJ1-1; clone_size: .; d_call: .; cdr3_nt: TGTGCCAGCAGCCGGGCCCGAGGGAACACTGAAGCTTTCTTT; cdr3_aa: CASSRARGNTEAFF
v_call: TRBV19; j_call: TRBJ1-1; clone_size: .; d_call: .; cdr3_nt: TGTGCCAGTTCCCCCCCTCGTATGAACACTGAAGCTTTCTTT; cdr3_aa: CASSPPRMNTEAFF
v_call: TRBV7-2; j_call: TRBJ1-5; clone_size: .; d_call: .; cdr3_nt: TGTGCCAGCAGCTTAGCTGGGACGGCTCCCCAGCATTTT; cdr3_aa: CASSLAGTAPQHF
v_call: TRBV12-3/TRBV12-4; j_call: TRBJ2-1; clone_size: .; d_call: TRBD2; cdr3_nt: TGTGCCAGCAGTGGGGGGGTATACAATGAGCAGTTCTTC; cdr3_aa: CASSGGVYNEQFF
v_call: TRBV27; j_call: TRBJ1-2; clone_size: .; d_call: TRBD1; cdr3_nt: TGTGCCAGCAGCAGCCTGAGGGACAGGGGCCATGGCTACACCTTC; cdr3_aa: CASSSLRDRGHGYTF
v_call: TRBV19; j_call: TRBJ1-1; clone_size: .; d_call: TRBD1; cdr3_nt: TGTGCCAGTAGTCCTGGGACAGGGGCAGGCACTGAAGCTTTCTTT; cdr3_aa: CASSPGTGAGTEAFF
v_call: TRBV28; j_call: TRBJ1-4; clone_size: .; d_call: TRBD1; cdr3_nt: TGTGCCAGCAGTCCCCACGGGTCCAACAGGGGAAAACTGTTTTTT; cdr3_aa: CASSPHGSNRGKLFF
v_call: TRBV24-1; j_call: TRBJ2-2; clone_size: .; d_call: .; cdr3_nt: TGTGCCACCACCATGGGTAACACCGGGGAGCTGTTTTTT; cdr3_aa: CATTMGNTGELFF
v_call: TRBV6-4; j_call: TRBJ2-1; clone_size: few; d_call: .; cdr3_nt: TGTGCCAGCAGTAGCGAGAACTACAATGAGCAGTTCTTC; cdr3_aa: CASSSENYNEQFF
v_call: TRBV30; j_call: TRBJ1-2; clone_size: .; d_call: .; cdr3_nt: TGTGCCTGGACCCTAGGGGTGGGCGGCTACACCTTC; cdr3_aa: CAWTLGVGGYTF
v_call: TRBV13; j_call: TRBJ1-3; clone_size: .; d_call: .; cdr3_nt: TGTGCCAGCAGCCGTTATTGGTCCAGGGAAGGAAACACCATATATTTT; cdr3_aa: CASSRYWSREGNTIYF
v_call: TRBV7-9; j_call: TRBJ2-7; clone_size: .; d_call: TRBD1; cdr3_nt: TGTGCCAGCAGCTTCGGGACAGGGTTCTACGAGCAGTACTTC; cdr3_aa: CASSFGTGFYEQYF
v_call: TRBV7-8; j_call: TRBJ1-5; clone_size: few; d_call: TRBD1; cdr3_nt: TGTGCCAGCAGCGGGACAGGGGGCCTTAGGAATCAGCCCCAGCATTTT; cdr3_aa: CASSGTGGLRNQPQHF
v_call: TRBV3-1/TRBV3-2; j_call: TRBJ2-1; clone_size: .; d_call: .; cdr3_nt: TGTGCCAGCAGCCCCGCAGGCAATGAGCAGTTCTTC; cdr3_aa: CASSPAGNEQFF
v_call: TRBV7-2; j_call: TRBJ1-2; clone_size: .; d_call: TRBD1; cdr3_nt: TGTGCCAGCAGCTTAGGGACCGGGACAGGGGGTTATGGCTACACCTTC; cdr3_aa: CASSLGTGTGGYGYTF
v_call: TRBV11-2; j_call: TRBJ2-3; clone_size: .; d_call: TRBD2; cdr3_nt: TGTGCCAGCAGCATAGGGACTAGCGGCTACACAGATACGCAGTATTTT; cdr3_aa: CASSIGTSGYTDTQYF
v_call: TRBV27; j_call: TRBJ1-6; clone_size: once; d_call: .; cdr3_nt: TGTGCCAGCAGTTTAGGGCAGGGGCATAATTCACCCCTCCACTTT; cdr3_aa: CASSLGQGHNSPLHF
v_call: TRBV9; j_call: TRBJ1-2; clone_size: .; d_call: .; cdr3_nt: TGTGCCAGCAGCTCCCCCGGGACAAGGTATGGCTACACCTTC; cdr3_aa: CASSSPGTRYGYTF
v_call: TRBV27; j_call: TRBJ1-5; clone_size: once; d_call: .; cdr3_nt: TGTGCCAGCAGTTCCGGGACAAACGTTCAGCCCCAGCATTTT; cdr3_aa: CASSSGTNVQPQHF
v_call: TRBV12-5; j_call: TRBJ2-3; clone_size: .; d_call: TRBD2; cdr3_nt: TGTGCTAGTGGTTTGGGGGCTAGCGGGGAAACGGATACGCAGTATTTT; cdr3_aa: CASGLGASGETDTQYF
v_call: TRBV27; j_call: TRBJ1-2; clone_size: .; d_call: .; cdr3_nt: TGTGCCAGCAGGCCGGCAGGGATGGGAGGGTCTTATGACTACACCTTC; cdr3_aa: CASRPAGMGGSYDYTF
v_call: TRBV19; j_call: TRBJ1-1; clone_size: .; d_call: .; cdr3_nt: TGTGCCACCCTTCAAGGGGGTTACACTGAAGCTTTCTTT; cdr3_aa: CATLQGGYTEAFF
v_call: TRBV19; j_call: TRBJ1-2; clone_size: .; d_call: .; cdr3_nt: TGTGCCAGTAGTCTACCCCCGTCGGGCTACACCTTC; cdr3_aa: CASSLPPSGYTF
v_call: TRBV28; j_call: TRBJ2-1; clone_size: .; d_call: .; cdr3_nt: TGTGCCAGCCCCCCCCAGGGAGTCCGGACACGGTACAATGAGCAGTTCTTC; cdr3_aa: CASPPQGVRTRYNEQFF
v_call: TRBV11-2; j_call: TRBJ2-5; clone_size: .; d_call: .; cdr3_nt: TGTGCCAGCAGCTTAGAGCGGCTAGCAGGGACCCAGTACTTC; cdr3_aa: CASSLERLAGTQYF
v_call: TRBV5-1; j_call: TRBJ2-5; clone_size: .; d_call: .; cdr3_nt: TGCGCCAGCAGCTTGTGGGGGGAAGAGACCCAGTACTTC; cdr3_aa: CASSLWGEETQYF